This T cell receptor beta chain was documented in a study of OX40 agonist ivuxolimab in advanced cancers. Overall study context: Every 2 weeks, patients received ivuxolimab intravenously, dosed at 0.01 to 10 mg/kg. Two cutaneous melanoma patients and one hepatocellular carcinoma patient, three in all, had partial responses.

Libraries were prepared by immunoSEQ multiplex PCR; TCRdb keeps only in-frame clonotypes and omits some of them. The sample lists some 96,000 clones, about 80% occurring once. Autoimmune disease history or systemic immunosuppression disqualified patients. Germline CDR1 KGHSH, CDR2 LQKENI. The CDR3 has 13 amino acids. The V gene lost 6 bases and the J gene lost 4 bases, with 12 bases spanning the gap. A word on this clone: What it binds is not known.

Findings of the study overall: There was clonal expansion of CD4+ and CD8+ blood T cells by week 6 at 0.1 to 3.0 mg/kg.

Sequencing was performed on CD4+ or CD8+ T cells sorted from blood, taken in a trial of the OX40 agonist ivuxolimab. The chain links TRBV18 to TRBJ2-5; D is possibly TRBD1 (5 bases). The receptor was derived from an adult with an advanced solid tumor such as melanoma, head and neck, liver or kidney cancer. DNA for the CDR3: TGTGCCAGCTCCTCCAATCAGGGAGAGACCCAGTACTTC. Amino acids: CASSSNQGETQYF. Filled out from reference TRBV18 and TRBJ2-5, the complete variable domain reads NAGVMQNPRHLVRRRGQEARLRCSPMKGHSHVYWYRQLPEEGLKFMVYLQKENIIDESGMPKERFSAEFPKEGPSILRIQQVVRGDSAAYFCASSSNQGETQYFGPGTRLLVL.